One sample yielded the 21 T cell receptor beta chains listed below, sequenced in a study of blood T cell repertoires in COVID-19. The method was immunoSEQ multiplex PCR; TCRdb's version includes in-frame clones alone and lacks a portion of them. The table includes around 340,000 clones, roughly 86% detected once. What was sequenced was PBMCs or T cells enriched from blood (not recorded which). These receptors originate from a woman between 25 and 40 years old who had been exposed to COVID-19.

The chain combines TRBV28 with TRBJ1-2; D uncertain. The CDR3 runs 12 residues. Germline V CDR1 and CDR2: MDHEN, SYDVKM. The germline V and J ends were trimmed by 5 bases and 6 bases, with 10 bases remaining between them. DNA for the CDR3: TGTGCCAGCAGTCGAGGGAGTGATGGCTACACCTTC. Its translation is CASSRGSDGYTF.

This clone was recorded once. This sequence joins TRBV28 and TRBJ1-2, with D maybe TRBD1 (6 bases). CDR1 is MDHEN and CDR2 is SYDVKM in the germline V gene. The CDR3 extends over 14 amino acids. Trimming pared 5 bases from V and 8 bases from J, leaving 18 bases between. The CDR3 loop is CASSTPFTGLGYTF. CDR3 bases: TGTGCCAGCAGTACACCCTTCACAGGGCTGGGCTACACCTTC.

This clone occurred a few times. The CDR3 DNA follows: TGTGCCACCCCAGCGGGGGACACCGGGGAGCTGTTTTTT. This translates into CATPAGDTGELFF. The chain recombines TRBV6-6 with TRBJ2-2; 8 bases are a match to TRBD2. V was clipped by 10 bases and J by 3 bases; unmatched bases: 4. This CDR3 comprises 13 residues. CDR1 is MNHNY and CDR2 is SVGAGI in the germline V gene (reference sequence).

The chain recombines TRBV10-3 with TRBJ1-1; no reliable D call. CDR3 length: 14 residues. Germline V lookup: CDR1 ENHRY, CDR2 SYGVKD. V dropped 2 bases and J dropped 4 bases, with 11 bases sitting between them. CDR3 sequence reads: CAISENSGSTEAFF. The CDR3 DNA reads as TGTGCCATCAGTGAGAACAGTGGGAGCACTGAAGCTTTCTTT.

This clone appeared once. The chain carries TRBV5-4 and TRBJ2-1; D call uncertain. V was pared by 0 bases and J by 5 bases, with 18 bases between. The germline CDR1 and CDR2 sequences are SGHNT and YYREEE (reference sequence). This CDR3 is 17 amino acids long. The CDR3 is CASSLGNSGPRHNEQFF. The CDR3 DNA reads as TGTGCCAGCAGCTTGGGAAACAGTGGTCCAAGGCACAATGAGCAGTTCTTC.

This clone was picked up one time. The chain combines TRBV11-2 with TRBJ2-1, with 7 bases matching TRBD2. V lost 7 bases, J lost 4 bases, and 13 bases stayed unmatched. The CDR3 runs to 16 residues. Germline CDR1 is SGHAT and CDR2 is FQNNGV. The DNA for the CDR3 is TGTGCCAGCACGGCCTCCAGGCTGGGGGGGTACAATGAGCAGTTCTTC. Protein sequence: CASTASRLGGYNEQFF. The full variable domain, its missing parts supplied by reference TRBV11-2 and TRBJ2-1, is EAGVAQSPRYKIIEKRQSVAFWCNPISGHATLYWYQQILGQGPKLLIQFQNNGVVDDSQLPKDRFSAERLKGVDSTLKIQPAKLEDSAVYLCASTASRLGGYNEQFFGPGTRLTVL.

The CDR3 region is CASSVTPFPSGEGTGELFF. Here the CDR3 DNA reads TGTGCCAGCAGCGTAACCCCTTTCCCCAGCGGGGAGGGTACCGGGGAGCTGTTTTTT. V usage is TRBV9 and J usage is TRBJ2-2, with 7 bases lining up with TRBD2. V lost 1 base and J lost 5; bases outside the gene matches: 17. The CDR3 is 19 amino acids. Looked up from germline, CDR1 is SGDLS and CDR2 is YYNGEE.

V and J are TRBV2 and TRBJ2-3; tentatively, D is TRBD1 (6 bases). The CDR3 extends over 14 amino acids. The V and J ends lost 7 bases and 3 bases respectively, with 14 bases between them. CDR1 SNHLY and CDR2 FYNNEI come from the germline V gene. CDR3 bases: TGTGCCAGCAATTTCCAGGGGTCGACAGATACGCAGTATTTT. It specifies CASNFQGSTDTQYF.

This clone appeared a single time. The rearrangement links TRBV12-3 or TRBV12-4 to TRBJ1-1; TRBD1 agrees at 7 bases. Germline trimming cut 6 bases from V and 7 bases from J; bases unmatched to any gene: 8. The CDR3 loop spans 13 amino acids. The CDR3 DNA is TGTGCCAGCAGCCTACAGGGGTCAATTGAAGCTTTCTTT. Its protein product is CASSLQGSIEAFF.

A note on this clone: The same CDR3 also results from other DNA sequences found in this sample. This chain uses TRBV5-4 with TRBJ2-7; 11 positions match TRBD2. Germline-derived CDR1 and CDR2 are SGHNT and YYREEE (reference sequence). The length of the CDR3 is 15 residues. The ends lost 4 bases at V and 2 bases at J; junction bases unmatched: 5. As DNA, the CDR3 is TGTGCCAGCAGCCCAGGGACTAGCGGAACCTACGAGCAGTACTTC. Translation: CASSPGTSGTYEQYF.

The V gene is TRBV24-1, the J gene TRBJ2-2; tentative D call: TRBD1 (6 bases). The CDR3 is made up of 15 amino acids. Trimming shortened V by 3 bases and J by 5 bases, and 12 bases separated the two germline ends. Germline CDR1 KGHDR, CDR2 SFDVKD. In nucleotides, the CDR3 is TGTGCCACCAGTGATACCGGGACACGAACCGGGGAGCTGTTTTTT. Translating it yields CATSDTGTRTGELFF.

This clone was recorded only once. The chain joins TRBV19 to TRBJ1-2; TRBD1 matches 8 bases. The V segment lost 4 bases and the J segment 8 bases; nucleotides outside the gene matches: 3. CDR1 and CDR2 from the germline V gene are LNHDA and SQIVND (reference sequence). There are 12 residues in the CDR3. The CDR3, as DNA: TGTGCCAGTAGTAGGGACAGGCGCGGCTACACCTTC. Translated, it gives CASSRDRRGYTF.

This chain connects TRBV6-5 to TRBJ2-7; TRBD2 might be the D (6 bases). The V gene's germline CDR1 is MNHEY and CDR2 SVGAGI. CDR3 length equals 13 residues. Trimming stripped 6 bases from V and 4 bases from J, with 13 bases between. This CDR3 reads CASRLAERYEQYF. The CDR3 DNA is TGTGCCAGCAGACTAGCAGAGAGGTACGAGCAGTACTTC.

The V gene is TRBV27, the J gene TRBJ1-5; possibly TRBD1 for D (6 bases). The length of the CDR3 is 14 residues. Germline CDR1 and CDR2: MNHEY and SMNVEV (reference sequence). Trimming stripped 4 bases from V and 2 bases from J, with 9 bases between. The DNA of the CDR3 is TGTGCCAGCAGTTATGGGGGCGGCAATCAGCCCCAGCATTTT. Its translation is CASSYGGGNQPQHF.

The V and J genes are TRBV18 and TRBJ1-3; D possibly corresponds to TRBD1 (5 bases). Looked up from germline, CDR1 is KGHSH and CDR2 is LQKENI. The CDR3 sequence is 15 residues long. Trimming removed 6 bases at V and 4 bases at J, with 16 bases between. CDR3 bases: TGTGCCAGCTCTAACATTCAGGGCTCCGGAAACACCATATATTTT. This codes for CASSNIQGSGNTIYF.

J is TRBJ1-1 and V is TRBV7-9; a weak D match, TRBD1 (6 bases). Trimming took 1 base from V and 5 from J, leaving 11 bases between them. Germline-derived CDR1 and CDR2 are SEHNR and FQNEAQ (reference sequence). This CDR3 spans 14 amino acids. CDR3 DNA: TGTGCCAGCAGCTTAGGACAGGCAGGGACTGAAGCTTTCTTT. Amino acids: CASSLGQAGTEAFF.

The chain combines TRBV6-1 with TRBJ1-2; D unclear. Trimming took 3 bases from V and 7 from J, leaving 9 bases between them. Per germline, CDR1 MNHNS and CDR2 SASEGT. This CDR3 has 12 amino acids. CDR3 loop: CASSERGGGYTF. In nucleotides, the CDR3 is TGTGCCAGCAGTGAGCGGGGTGGTGGCTACACCTTC.

A few counts support this clone. The rearrangement links TRBV7-8 to TRBJ1-2; no firm D call. The CDR3 extends over 16 amino acids. Germline loops: CDR1 SGHVS, CDR2 FQNEAQ. Trimming stripped 4 bases from V and 1 base from J, with 16 bases between. The CDR3 DNA reads TGTGCCAGCAGCTCCAGGATTCAGACGGATAACTATGGCTACACCTTC. It yields the protein CASSSRIQTDNYGYTF. Complete variable domain (other parts from reference TRBV7-8 and TRBJ1-2): GAGVSQSPRYKVAKRGQDVALRCDPISGHVSLFWYQQALGQGPEFLTYFQNEAQLDKSGLPSDRFFAERPEGSVSTLKIQRTQQEDSAVYLCASSSRIQTDNYGYTFGSGTRLTVV.

The V and J genes are TRBV12-3 or TRBV12-4 and TRBJ1-4; D is unclear. The CDR3 covers 13 residues. V was clipped by 3 bases and J by 4 bases, with 6 bases between them. CDR3 DNA sequence: TGTGCCAGCAGTTTCGCGGGTAATGAAAAACTGTTTTTT. Encoded protein: CASSFAGNEKLFF.

The chain carries TRBV20-1 and TRBJ2-7; 7 nucleotides align to TRBD1. The CDR3 consists of 13 residues. The trim removed 3 bases at V and 6 bases at J, leaving 8 bases unmatched. Per germline, CDR1 DFQATT and CDR2 SNEGSKA (reference sequence). The CDR3 spells CSASDRVASEQYF. In nucleotides, the CDR3 is TGCAGTGCTAGTGACAGGGTGGCGAGCGAGCAGTACTTC.

The J gene is TRBJ1-2, the V gene TRBV7-9; D is possibly TRBD1 (5 bases). The germline CDR1 and CDR2 sequences are SEHNR and FQNEAQ (reference sequence). V dropped 0 bases and J dropped 5 bases, with 7 bases sitting between them. This CDR3 has 13 amino acids. CDR3 in DNA: TGTGCCAGCAGCTTAGCCCAGGGATATGGCTACACCTTC. Its translation is CASSLAQGYGYTF. Using reference TRBV7-9 and TRBJ1-2 for the parts outside the CDR3, the full variable domain is DTGVSQNPRHKITKRGQNVTFRCDPISEHNRLYWYRQTLGQGPEFLTYFQNEAQLEKSRLLSDRFSAERPKGSFSTLEIQRTEQGDSAMYLCASSLAQGYGYTFGSGTRLTVV.